This T cell receptor (beta chain) originates from a study of T cell changes during pregnancy in multiple sclerosis. Germline loops: CDR1 MRHNA, CDR2 SNTAGT. J gave up 2 bases and V 0 bases, and 7 bases lay outside the gene matches. CDR3 length: 17 residues. The method was immunoSEQ multiplex PCR; TCRdb's version includes in-frame clones alone and lacks a portion of them. This sample has tens of thousands of clones, with roughly 91% found just once. This sequence was found in a female donor in good health, enrolled as a control in a pregnancy study. The source was peripheral blood, collected in the third trimester of pregnancy. The V call is TRBV6-4, the J call TRBJ2-7; 10 bases fit TRBD2. The CDR3 region has the DNA TGTGCCAGCAGTGACTCGCTAGCGGGAGTATGGGCCTACGAGCAGTACTTC. Its translation: CASSDSLAGVWAYEQYF.